The table lists the clone carrying this TCR beta chain with a count of one. Its antigen is still unknown. 60 Vbeta and 13 Jbeta primers were used in PCR. The assay was immunoSEQ multiplex PCR, and TCRdb's table has in-frame clones only and misses some. The repertoire includes over 95,000 clones, about 75% of them detected once, and around 12% sits in the top ten. This record belongs to a study of cytomegalovirus exposure and HLA in healthy donors. Study-level results: A later analysis appeared to link common viral pathogens to several of the most significant clusters. According to reports, the classifier identified cytomegalovirus status with high specificity and sensitivity.

This TCR was recovered from a woman aged 40 to 50 in good health and CMV-seropositive. The sequencing input was PBMCs.

This CDR3 reads CASSYFSGEQYF. The CDR3 region has the DNA TGTGCCAGCAGTTACTTCTCAGGCGAGCAGTACTTC. The chain is built from TRBV6-5 and TRBJ2-7, with D uncertain. Germline V gene sequence: CDR1 MNHEY, CDR2 SVGAGI. V lost 1 base and J 6 bases, leaving 7 bases between the germline ends. This CDR3 contains 12 residues.